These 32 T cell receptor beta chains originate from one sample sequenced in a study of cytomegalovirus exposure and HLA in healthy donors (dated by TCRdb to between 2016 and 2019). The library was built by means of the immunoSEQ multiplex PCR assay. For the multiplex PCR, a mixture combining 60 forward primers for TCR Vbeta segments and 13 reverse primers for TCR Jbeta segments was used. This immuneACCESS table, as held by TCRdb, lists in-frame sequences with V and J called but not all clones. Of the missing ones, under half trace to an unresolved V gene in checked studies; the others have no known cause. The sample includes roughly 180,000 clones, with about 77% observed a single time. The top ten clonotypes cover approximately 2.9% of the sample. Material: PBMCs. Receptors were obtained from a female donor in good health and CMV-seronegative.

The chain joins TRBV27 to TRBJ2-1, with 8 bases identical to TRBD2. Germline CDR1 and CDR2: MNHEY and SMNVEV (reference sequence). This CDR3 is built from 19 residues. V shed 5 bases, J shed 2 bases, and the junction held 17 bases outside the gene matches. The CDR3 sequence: CASSDPPLGAGAPYNEQFF. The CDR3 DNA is TGTGCCAGCAGTGATCCCCCCCTTGGAGCGGGAGCCCCCTACAATGAGCAGTTCTTC.

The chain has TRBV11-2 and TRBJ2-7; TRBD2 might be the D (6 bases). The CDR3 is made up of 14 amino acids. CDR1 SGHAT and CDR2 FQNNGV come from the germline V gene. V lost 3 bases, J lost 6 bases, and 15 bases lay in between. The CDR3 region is CASSFRTQAGEQYF. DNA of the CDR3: TGTGCCAGCAGCTTCAGGACTCAAGCGGGCGAGCAGTACTTC.

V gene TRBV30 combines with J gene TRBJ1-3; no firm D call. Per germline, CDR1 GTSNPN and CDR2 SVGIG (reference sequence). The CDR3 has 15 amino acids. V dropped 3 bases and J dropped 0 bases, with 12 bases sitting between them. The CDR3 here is CAWSPITFSGNTIYF. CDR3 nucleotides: TGTGCCTGGAGCCCGATCACATTCTCTGGAAACACCATATATTTT.

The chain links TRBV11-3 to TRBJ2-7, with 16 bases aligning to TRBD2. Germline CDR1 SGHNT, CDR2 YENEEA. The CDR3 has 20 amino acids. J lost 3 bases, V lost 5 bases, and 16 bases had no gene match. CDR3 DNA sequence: TGTGCCAGCAGCATCTTACCACCGGGACTAGCGGGGGGGCGTCACTACGAGCAGTACTTC. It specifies CASSILPPGLAGGRHYEQYF.

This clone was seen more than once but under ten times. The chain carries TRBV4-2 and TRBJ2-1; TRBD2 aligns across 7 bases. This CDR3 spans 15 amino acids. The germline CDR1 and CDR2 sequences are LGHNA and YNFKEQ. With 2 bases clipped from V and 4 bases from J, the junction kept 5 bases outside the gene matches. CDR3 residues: CASSQSSSGYNEQFF. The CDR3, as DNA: TGTGCCAGCAGCCAATCTTCTAGCGGTTACAATGAGCAGTTCTTC.

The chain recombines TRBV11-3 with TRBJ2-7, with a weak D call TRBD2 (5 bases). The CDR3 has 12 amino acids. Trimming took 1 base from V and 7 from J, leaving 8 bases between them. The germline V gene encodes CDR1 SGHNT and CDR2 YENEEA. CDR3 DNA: TGTGCCAGCAGCTTAGGACGGGGAGAGCAGTACTTC. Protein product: CASSLGRGEQYF.

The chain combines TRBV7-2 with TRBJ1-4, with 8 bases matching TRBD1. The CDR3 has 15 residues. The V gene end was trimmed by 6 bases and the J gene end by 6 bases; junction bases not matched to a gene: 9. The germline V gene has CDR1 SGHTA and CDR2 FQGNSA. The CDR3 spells CASSPPQGAHEKLFF. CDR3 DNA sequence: TGTGCCAGCAGTCCCCCTCAGGGGGCCCATGAAAAACTGTTTTTT.

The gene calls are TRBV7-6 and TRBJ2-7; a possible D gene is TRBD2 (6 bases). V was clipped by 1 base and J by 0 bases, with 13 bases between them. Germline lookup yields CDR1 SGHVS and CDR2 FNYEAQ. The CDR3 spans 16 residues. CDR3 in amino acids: CASSLGTGEPSYEQYF. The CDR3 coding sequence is TGTGCCAGCAGCTTAGGGACGGGGGAACCCTCCTACGAGCAGTACTTC.

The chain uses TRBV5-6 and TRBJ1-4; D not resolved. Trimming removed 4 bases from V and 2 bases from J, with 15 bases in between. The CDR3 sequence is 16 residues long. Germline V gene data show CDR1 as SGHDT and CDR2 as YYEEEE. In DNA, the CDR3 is TGTGCCAGCAGCCCCATCCGGGGTAGGACTAATGAAAAACTGTTTTTT. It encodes CASSPIRGRTNEKLFF.

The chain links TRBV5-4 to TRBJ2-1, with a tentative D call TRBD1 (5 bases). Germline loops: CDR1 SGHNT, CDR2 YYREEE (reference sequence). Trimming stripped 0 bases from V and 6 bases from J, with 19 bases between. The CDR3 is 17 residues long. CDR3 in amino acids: CASSLEGVRALTNEQFF. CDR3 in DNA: TGTGCCAGCAGCTTGGAAGGGGTCAGGGCGCTGACCAATGAGCAGTTCTTC.

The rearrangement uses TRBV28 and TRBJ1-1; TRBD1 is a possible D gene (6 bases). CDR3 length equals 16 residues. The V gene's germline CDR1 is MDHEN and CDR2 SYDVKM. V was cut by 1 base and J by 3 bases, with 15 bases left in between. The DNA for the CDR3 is TGTGCCAGCAGTTTATTGGTAGGGGGGGTTGACACTGAAGCTTTCTTT. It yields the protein CASSLLVGGVDTEAFF.

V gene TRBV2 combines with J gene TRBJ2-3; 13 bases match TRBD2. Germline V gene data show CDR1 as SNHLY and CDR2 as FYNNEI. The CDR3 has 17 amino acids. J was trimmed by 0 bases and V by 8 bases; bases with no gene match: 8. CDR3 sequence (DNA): TGTGCCAGCGCCTCGACTAGCGGGGGGATAAGCACAGATACGCAGTATTTT. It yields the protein CASASTSGGISTDTQYF.

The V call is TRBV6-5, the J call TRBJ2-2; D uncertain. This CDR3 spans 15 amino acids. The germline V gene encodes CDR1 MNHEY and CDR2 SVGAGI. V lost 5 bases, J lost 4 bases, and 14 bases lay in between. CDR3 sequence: CASSRLTVGTGELFF. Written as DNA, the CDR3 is TGTGCCAGCAGTCGCCTAACAGTAGGCACCGGGGAGCTGTTTTTT.

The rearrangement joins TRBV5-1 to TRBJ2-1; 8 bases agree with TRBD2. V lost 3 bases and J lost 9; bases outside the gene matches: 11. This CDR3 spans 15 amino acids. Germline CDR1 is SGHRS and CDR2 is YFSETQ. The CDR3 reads CASSWEATSEAEQFF. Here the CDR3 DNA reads TGCGCCAGCAGCTGGGAAGCGACTAGCGAGGCTGAGCAGTTCTTC.

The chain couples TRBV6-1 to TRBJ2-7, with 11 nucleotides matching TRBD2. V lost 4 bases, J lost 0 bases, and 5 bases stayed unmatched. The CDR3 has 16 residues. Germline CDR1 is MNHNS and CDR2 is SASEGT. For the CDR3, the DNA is TGTGCCAGCAGTGCTCTTGGACTAGCGGGCTCCTACGAGCAGTACTTC. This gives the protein CASSALGLAGSYEQYF.

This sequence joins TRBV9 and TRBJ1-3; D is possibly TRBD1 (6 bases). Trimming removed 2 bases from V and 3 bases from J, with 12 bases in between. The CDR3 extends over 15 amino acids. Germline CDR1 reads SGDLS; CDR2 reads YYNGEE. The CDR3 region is CASSVSGTNGNTIYF. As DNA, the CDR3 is TGTGCCAGCAGCGTCTCGGGGACAAATGGAAACACCATATATTTT.

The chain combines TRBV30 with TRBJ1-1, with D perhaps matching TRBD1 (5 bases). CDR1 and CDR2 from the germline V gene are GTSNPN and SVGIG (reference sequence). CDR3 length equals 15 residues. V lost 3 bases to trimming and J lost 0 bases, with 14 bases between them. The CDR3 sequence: CAWRALGGVNTEAFF. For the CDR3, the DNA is TGTGCCTGGAGGGCCCTGGGGGGGGTGAACACTGAAGCTTTCTTT. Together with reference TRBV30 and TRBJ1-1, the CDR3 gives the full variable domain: SQTIHQWPATLVQPVGSPLSLECTVEGTSNPNLYWYRQAAGRGLQLLFYSVGIGQISSEVPQNLSASRPQDRQFILSSKKLLLSDSGFYLCAWRALGGVNTEAFFGQGTRLTVV.

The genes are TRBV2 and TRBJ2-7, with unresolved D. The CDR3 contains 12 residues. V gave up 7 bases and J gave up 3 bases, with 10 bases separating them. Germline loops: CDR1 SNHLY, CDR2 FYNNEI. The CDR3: CASIGGNYEQYF. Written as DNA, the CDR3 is TGTGCCAGCATTGGTGGCAACTACGAGCAGTACTTC.

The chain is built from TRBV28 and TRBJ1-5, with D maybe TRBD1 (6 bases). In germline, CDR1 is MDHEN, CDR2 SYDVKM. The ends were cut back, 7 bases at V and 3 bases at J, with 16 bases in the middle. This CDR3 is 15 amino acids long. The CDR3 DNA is TGTGCCAGCAAGGGAGGGGGAATTAACAATCAGCCCCAGCATTTT. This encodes CASKGGGINNQPQHF.

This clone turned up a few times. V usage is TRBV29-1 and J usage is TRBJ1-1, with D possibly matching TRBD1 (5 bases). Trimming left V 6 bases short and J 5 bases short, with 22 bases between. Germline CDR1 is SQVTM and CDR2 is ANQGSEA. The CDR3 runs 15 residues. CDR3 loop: CSVAPGWGMGTEAFF. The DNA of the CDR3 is TGCAGCGTCGCCCCAGGGTGGGGAATGGGGACTGAAGCTTTCTTT.

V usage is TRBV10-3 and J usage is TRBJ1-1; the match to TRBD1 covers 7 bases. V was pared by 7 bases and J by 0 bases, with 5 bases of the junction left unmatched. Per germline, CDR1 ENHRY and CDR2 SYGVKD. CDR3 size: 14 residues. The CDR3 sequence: CAIKGALMNTEAFF. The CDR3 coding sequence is TGTGCCATCAAGGGGGCCCTCATGAACACTGAAGCTTTCTTT.

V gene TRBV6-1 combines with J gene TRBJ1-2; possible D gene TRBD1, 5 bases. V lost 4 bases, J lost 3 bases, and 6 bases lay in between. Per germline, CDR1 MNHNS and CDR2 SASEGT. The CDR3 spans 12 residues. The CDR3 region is CASSAGYYGYTF. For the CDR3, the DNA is TGTGCCAGCAGTGCAGGGTACTATGGCTACACCTTC.

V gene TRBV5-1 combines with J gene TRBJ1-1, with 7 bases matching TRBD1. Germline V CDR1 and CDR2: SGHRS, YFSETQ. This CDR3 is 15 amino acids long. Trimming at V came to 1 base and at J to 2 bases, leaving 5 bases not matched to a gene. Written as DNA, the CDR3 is TGCGCCAGCAGCTTGAACCAGGGGGGAAACACTGAAGCTTTCTTT. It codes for CASSLNQGGNTEAFF.

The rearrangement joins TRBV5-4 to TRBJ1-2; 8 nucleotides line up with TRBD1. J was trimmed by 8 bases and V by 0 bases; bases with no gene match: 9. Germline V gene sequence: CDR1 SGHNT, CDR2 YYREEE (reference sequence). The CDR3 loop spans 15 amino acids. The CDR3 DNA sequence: TGTGCCAGCAGCTTGGTCTGGCAGGGGGCGGGGGGCTACACCTTC. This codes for CASSLVWQGAGGYTF.

DNA of the CDR3: TGCGCCAGCAGCGTGGATTTAAACACTGAAGCTTTCTTT. This gives the protein CASSVDLNTEAFF. This chain uses TRBV5-1 with TRBJ1-1, with D hard to call. This CDR3 region has 13 residues. Trimming stripped 4 bases from V and 2 bases from J, with 9 bases between. The germline gives CDR1 SGHRS, CDR2 YFSETQ.

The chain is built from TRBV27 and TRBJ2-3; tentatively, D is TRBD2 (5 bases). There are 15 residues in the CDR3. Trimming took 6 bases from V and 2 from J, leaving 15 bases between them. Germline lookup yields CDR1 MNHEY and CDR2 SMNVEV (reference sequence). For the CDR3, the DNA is TGTGCCAGCAGGACCTTGGACTTTCCCACAGATACGCAGTATTTT. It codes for CASRTLDFPTDTQYF.

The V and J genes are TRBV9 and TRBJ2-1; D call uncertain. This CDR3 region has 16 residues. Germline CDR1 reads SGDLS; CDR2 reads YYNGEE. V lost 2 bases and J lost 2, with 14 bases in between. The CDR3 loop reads CASSVEAGYTYNEQFF. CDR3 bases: TGTGCCAGCAGCGTCGAGGCCGGGTACACCTACAATGAGCAGTTCTTC.

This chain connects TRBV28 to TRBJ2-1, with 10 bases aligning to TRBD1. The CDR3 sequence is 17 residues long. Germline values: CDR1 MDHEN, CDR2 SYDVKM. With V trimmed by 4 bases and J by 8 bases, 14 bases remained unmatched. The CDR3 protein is CASSSPPPGQGLYEQFF. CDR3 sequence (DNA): TGTGCCAGCAGTTCTCCCCCCCCGGGACAGGGGTTGTATGAGCAGTTCTTC.

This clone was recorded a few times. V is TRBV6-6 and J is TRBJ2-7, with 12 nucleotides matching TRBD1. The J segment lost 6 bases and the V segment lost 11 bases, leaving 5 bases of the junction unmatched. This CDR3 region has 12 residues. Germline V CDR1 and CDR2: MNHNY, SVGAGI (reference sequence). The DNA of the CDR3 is TGTGCCGTGGGACAGGGGGCTGGCGAGCAGTACTTC. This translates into CAVGQGAGEQYF.

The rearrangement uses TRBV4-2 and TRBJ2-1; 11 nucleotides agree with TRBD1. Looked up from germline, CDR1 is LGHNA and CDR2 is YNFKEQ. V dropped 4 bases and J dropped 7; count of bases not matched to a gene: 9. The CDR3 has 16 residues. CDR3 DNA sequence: TGTGCCAGCAGCCTCTTCGGGACAGGGGGAAGGAATGAGCAGTTCTTC. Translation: CASSLFGTGGRNEQFF.

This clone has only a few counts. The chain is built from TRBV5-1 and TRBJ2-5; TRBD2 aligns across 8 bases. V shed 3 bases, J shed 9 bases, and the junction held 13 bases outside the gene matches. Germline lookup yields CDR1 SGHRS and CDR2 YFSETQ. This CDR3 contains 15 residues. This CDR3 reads CASSWSGGAESPQYF. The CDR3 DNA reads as TGCGCCAGCAGCTGGTCGGGGGGGGCCGAAAGTCCCCAGTACTTC. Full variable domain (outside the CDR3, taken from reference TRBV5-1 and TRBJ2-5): KAGVTQTPRYLIKTRGQQVTLSCSPISGHRSVSWYQQTPGQGLQFLFEYFSETQRNKGNFPGRFSGRQFSNSRSEMNVSTLELGDSALYLCASSWSGGAESPQYFGPGTRLLVL.

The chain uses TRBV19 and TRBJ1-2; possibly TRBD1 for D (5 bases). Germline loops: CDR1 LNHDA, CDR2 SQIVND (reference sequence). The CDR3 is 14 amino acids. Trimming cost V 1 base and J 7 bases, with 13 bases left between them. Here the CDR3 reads CASSIGPRGSGYTF. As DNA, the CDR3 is TGTGCCAGTAGTATAGGCCCCCGGGGGTCTGGCTACACCTTC.